These 23 T cell receptor beta chains share one sample of origin, sequenced in a study of vaccination and CD4 T cells after COVID-19. Treatment reported: roughly 10-day PBMC culture with coronavirus spike peptide pools or control peptides (ViraFEST assay). These receptors' antigens are unknown. At the Johns Hopkins FTIC core, DNA taken from cultured CD4+ T cells was sequenced by way of the Oncomine TCR Beta short-read assay. One entry per CDR3 protein results from TCRdb running MiXCR on the PCR reads. The top ten clones hold about 42% of a sample with approximately 1,500 distinct CDR3 sequences, about 68% of them seen once. The source was CD4+ T cells from blood, cultured in vitro, collected after SARS-CoV-2 vaccination. These receptors originate from a human donor who had recovered from COVID-19.

This clonotype was observed once. This chain links TRBV6-1 with TRBJ1-5; D is ambiguous. The germline gives CDR1 MNHNS, CDR2 SASEGT. The CDR3 extends over 15 amino acids. V was pared by 2 bases and J by 2 bases, with 10 bases between. CDR3 sequence (DNA): TGTGCCAGCAGTGAACAACAGTGGGGCAATCAGCCCCAGCATTTT. It yields the protein CASSEQQWGNQPQHF.

This clonotype is termed medium-sized. The chain links TRBV11-2 to TRBJ1-3; no clear D gene. Germline V lookup: CDR1 SGHAT, CDR2 FQNNGV. Trimming removed 4 bases at V and 4 bases at J, with 11 bases between. This CDR3 is built from 14 residues. CDR3 sequence reads: CASSSRMEGNTIYF. The DNA of the CDR3 is TGTGCCAGCAGCTCCCGGATGGAGGGAAACACCATATATTTT.

CDR3 sequence reads: CASSGQGLSNQPQHF. CDR3 DNA: TGTGCCAGCAGTGGCCAGGGATTGAGCAATCAGCCCCAGCATTTT. The chain has TRBV2 and TRBJ1-5; D possibly corresponds to TRBD1 (5 bases). The V and J ends lost 4 bases and 1 base respectively, with 11 bases between them. The germline V gene has CDR1 SNHLY and CDR2 FYNNEI. The CDR3 sequence is 15 residues long.

This chain links TRBV29-1 with TRBJ2-3; D unresolved. V lost 6 bases and J 2 bases, leaving 6 bases between the germline ends. The CDR3 spans 11 residues. The germline CDR1 and CDR2 sequences are SQVTM and ANQGSEA. The CDR3: CSVANTDTQYF. In DNA form, the CDR3 reads TGCAGCGTGGCGAACACAGATACGCAGTATTTT.

The chain uses TRBV20-1 and TRBJ1-2, with D possibly matching TRBD1 (5 bases). Germline values: CDR1 DFQATT, CDR2 SNEGSKA (reference sequence). Trimming removed 6 bases from V and 6 bases from J, with 26 bases in between. CDR3 length: 16 amino acids. DNA for the CDR3: TGCAGTGCCATCCGACATGCTCCTCAGGTAGGGGATGGCTACACCTTC. Its translation is CSAIRHAPQVGDGYTF.

The CDR3: CASSFPADRSNTGELFF. As DNA, the CDR3 is TGTGCCAGCAGCTTCCCCGCGGACCGATCGAACACCGGGGAGCTGTTTTTT. V gene TRBV7-9 combines with J gene TRBJ2-2; D gene uncertain. This CDR3 has 17 amino acids. Trimming removed 3 bases from V and 0 bases from J, with 14 bases in between. Germline assignment: CDR1 SEHNR and CDR2 FQNEAQ (reference sequence).

The count of this clonotype is one. This CDR3 is CASSIVRGSGYGYTF. CDR3 bases: TGTGCCAGTAGTATAGTTCGGGGTTCCGGCTATGGCTACACCTTC. The V gene is TRBV19, the J gene TRBJ1-2; D is unresolved. CDR3 length: 15 amino acids. Germline V gene data show CDR1 as LNHDA and CDR2 as SQIVND (reference sequence). Trimming pared 1 base from V and 4 bases from J, leaving 13 bases between.

V and J are TRBV20-1 and TRBJ1-1, with D unresolved. The germline V and J ends were trimmed by 0 bases and 4 bases, with 9 bases remaining between them. Germline lookup yields CDR1 DFQATT and CDR2 SNEGSKA (reference sequence). The CDR3 extends over 13 amino acids. CDR3 nucleotide sequence: TGCAGTGCTAGAGACCCCCAGGTCACTGAAGCTTTCTTT. This gives the protein CSARDPQVTEAFF.

Of note for this clonotype: The germline gene is not matched at one end of the junction; a read error may be the cause. The V call is TRBV6-5, the J call TRBJ2-7; perhaps D is TRBD1 or TRBD2 (5 bases each). The germline V gene encodes CDR1 MNHEY and CDR2 SVGAGI. This CDR3 spans 15 amino acids. The CDR3 DNA is TGTGCCAGCAGTAACTCCGGGACGGCCAGTGATGAGCAGTACTTC. Residues: CASSNSGTASDEQYF.

V is TRBV20-1 and J is TRBJ2-1; 7 bases are shared with TRBD2. Trimming cost V 3 bases and J 4 bases; bases outside gene matches: 3. The CDR3 covers 13 residues. Germline CDR1 reads DFQATT; CDR2 reads SNEGSKA (reference sequence). CDR3 in amino acids: CSASWGGYNEQFF. The CDR3 DNA reads as TGCAGTGCTAGCTGGGGGGGATACAATGAGCAGTTCTTC.

This sequence joins TRBV7-6 and TRBJ2-2; D is undetermined. This CDR3 has 13 residues. The V and J ends lost 5 bases and 7 bases respectively, with 11 bases between them. Looked up from germline, CDR1 is SGHVS and CDR2 is FNYEAQ. The CDR3 sequence is CASSPASDGELFF. CDR3 sequence (DNA): TGTGCCAGCAGCCCGGCGTCTGACGGGGAGCTGTTTTTT.

The chain joins TRBV7-6 to TRBJ1-1, with D hard to call. Between the trimmed V and J ends, which lost 3 bases and 5 bases, there was a span of 10 bases. The CDR3 totals 13 residues. Germline loops: CDR1 SGHVS, CDR2 FNYEAQ. The CDR3 is CASSFDRDTEAFF. The CDR3 DNA reads TGTGCCAGCAGCTTTGACCGGGATACTGAAGCTTTCTTT.

In this sample, this clonotype turned up once. The V gene is TRBV20-1, the J gene TRBJ2-7; TRBD2 might be the D (6 bases). Germline CDR1 and CDR2: DFQATT and SNEGSKA (reference sequence). The CDR3 spans 13 residues. V was trimmed by 0 bases and J by 7 bases, leaving 13 bases between them. CDR3: CSARDLFAGEQYF. The CDR3 DNA reads TGCAGTGCTAGAGATTTGTTTGCGGGAGAGCAGTACTTC.

J is TRBJ2-5 and V is TRBV10-3; TRBD2 is a possible D gene (6 bases). CDR1 is ENHRY, CDR2 SYGVKD, per germline. The CDR3 contains 14 residues. The germline V and J ends were trimmed by 3 bases and 5 bases, with 13 bases remaining between them. Here the CDR3 DNA reads TGTGCCATCAGTGATGTTGAGGCGGGGGAGACCCAGTACTTC. Amino acid sequence: CAISDVEAGETQYF.

This clonotype appeared once. This sequence joins TRBV11-2 and TRBJ1-4; D remains ambiguous. This CDR3 has 11 residues. Germline assignment: CDR1 SGHAT and CDR2 FQNNGV. The V end lost 5 bases, the J end lost 14 bases, and 12 bases lay between the germline ends. The CDR3 nucleotides read TGTGCCAGCAGCGCTTACGGGGATCTGTTTTTT. This codes for CASSAYGDLFF.

The chain combines TRBV2 with TRBJ1-6; unclear D gene. V shed 8 bases and J shed 10 bases, with 12 bases lying between them. The CDR3 is 12 amino acids. CDR1 is SNHLY and CDR2 is FYNNEI in the germline V gene. CDR3 amino acids: CASRTAWSPLHF. The CDR3 region has the DNA TGTGCCAGCCGAACAGCGTGGTCACCCCTCCACTTT.

By share of the sample, this clonotype is medium-sized. For the CDR3, the DNA is TGTGCCAGCAGCCCCGACCGAGGCAATCAGCCCCAGCATTTT. It yields the protein CASSPDRGNQPQHF. The rearrangement uses TRBV12-3 or TRBV12-4 and TRBJ1-5; D unclear. The CDR3 has 14 amino acids. Trimming pared 6 bases from V and 2 bases from J, leaving 11 bases between.

The CDR3, as DNA: TGTGCCGCCACGATGGGGGTCATTTCACCCCTCCACTTT. Translation: CAATMGVISPLHF. The chain recombines TRBV30 with TRBJ1-6; D possibly corresponds to TRBD1 (5 bases). The germline CDR1 and CDR2 sequences are GTSNPN and SVGIG (reference sequence). The CDR3 covers 13 residues. Trimming cost V 8 bases and J 9 bases, with 17 bases left between them.

This clonotype was seen once. This chain uses TRBV18 with TRBJ2-5; 8 nucleotides agree with TRBD1. The CDR3 spans 15 residues. Germline trimming cut 3 bases from V and 1 base from J; bases unmatched to any gene: 4. The germline CDR1 and CDR2 sequences are KGHSH and LQKENI. As DNA, the CDR3 is TGTGCCAGCTCACCGGGACAGGAGATCCAAGAGACCCAGTACTTC. Translation gives CASSPGQEIQETQYF.

This clonotype was recorded only once. In DNA, the CDR3 is TGCAGTGCATTAGGCCAGGAGGGATACTATGGCTACACCTTC. This codes for CSALGQEGYYGYTF. The V and J genes are TRBV20-1 and TRBJ1-2; D unclear. Looked up from germline, CDR1 is DFQATT and CDR2 is SNEGSKA (reference sequence). The CDR3 runs to 14 residues. The ends were cut back, 6 bases at V and 3 bases at J, with 17 bases in the middle.

This clonotype was counted between two and nine times. V usage is TRBV6-1 and J usage is TRBJ1-5; D not certain. The germline V gene encodes CDR1 MNHNS and CDR2 SASEGT. Trimming left V 6 bases short and J 9 bases short, with 9 bases between. This CDR3 spans 11 amino acids. Here the CDR3 reads CASSSGGPQHF. In nucleotides, the CDR3 is TGTGCCAGCAGCTCCGGCGGGCCCCAGCATTTT.

A few counts support this clonotype. The chain is built from TRBV6-5 and TRBJ1-6; D remains ambiguous. With 2 bases removed from V and 6 bases from J, the gap between germline ends came to 11 bases. The CDR3 is made up of 15 amino acids. Germline CDR1 is MNHEY and CDR2 is SVGAGI. In DNA, the CDR3 is TGTGCCAGCAGTTACCAGTCGTGGGGTAATTCACCCCTCCACTTT. Amino acid sequence: CASSYQSWGNSPLHF.

This chain joins TRBV19 and TRBJ1-5, with unresolved D. Between the trimmed V and J ends, which lost 4 bases and 4 bases, there was a span of 17 bases. This CDR3 region has 16 residues. Germline loops: CDR1 LNHDA, CDR2 SQIVND (reference sequence). The CDR3 region has the DNA TGTGCCAGTAGTACCCTTATGACCAGGAGAAATCAGCCCCAGCATTTT. It codes for CASSTLMTRRNQPQHF.